What follows is one TCR beta chain and its context. Its antigen has not been determined. Qualities for individual bases were not recorded, and no much larger clone is one base off. Other DNA sequences of this sample code for an identical CDR3. The CDR3, cysteine through phenylalanine, is 13 amino acids long. Solely the CDR3 DNA is kept, with 39 bases framed from the first base. After removal of 0 bases from V and 4 bases from J, the junction retains 0 bases not matched to a gene. From a lookup of the germline V gene, CDR1 and CDR2 are SGDLS and YYNGEE. TCRbeta CDR3 regions were amplified from genomic DNA using the immunoSEQ Assay, a bias-controlled multiplex PCR. From the authors' description of their analysis: Nucleated cell counts per sample were estimated from amplification of reference gene primers within the assay. Sequence reads were collapsed and filtered to measure the absolute abundance of every unique TCRbeta CDR3 rearrangement. For each sample, productive Simpson clonality was calculated as the square root of Simpson's diversity index over productive rearrangements. TCRdb's version of the immuneACCESS table is confined to in-frame rearrangements and falls short of the full clone set. An unresolved V gene accounts for under half of the shortfall where checked; the remainder is of unknown origin. V, J and clone size derive from that table, while D and trimming were established from the DNA sequence. The sample has about 380,000 clones on record, around 84% of them singletons. About 1% of the sample is in the top ten clones.

These data belong to a study of blood T cell repertoires in COVID-19 (dated by TCRdb to about 2020). Background for the entire study: Samples covering the acute and convalescent phases of COVID-19 were provided by collaborators in the United States, Italy and Spain. Samples were obtained from the ongoing ImmuneRACE study (first 160 participants) and from 1,254 subjects provided by 6 global collaborators. The material from the prospective study consisted of cDNA or gDNA derived from T cells, B-cell-depleted T cells, or PBMCs. A freely available public database, intended as a resource for researchers studying the immune response to SARS-CoV-2, is where the repertoires were released. Nearly every sample came with metadata listing a de-identified subject ID, COVID-19 status, age in years and sex. HLA class I and class II types, where available, came from metadata supplied by the sample provider rather than from assay-based typing. Subjects who had been exposed to COVID-19, were actively infected with it, or had recovered from it provided the deeply sampled blood TCRbeta repertoires that made up the dataset.

Collaborating institutions collected whole blood in K2EDTA tubes following their own protocols. For TCRbeta analysis, collaborators shipped samples as frozen whole blood, isolated PBMCs, or DNA extracted from either of those sample types. Study-wide findings and limitations: The amount of clinical and demographic metadata varied by source and participant and was provided uncurated.

Sequencing used peripheral blood. The rearrangement joined TRBV9 to TRBJ1-2, and TRBD1 aligns with 7 junction nucleotides. This receptor was taken from a human donor with acute or convalescent COVID-19. The donor label of this sample is uncertain. The nucleotides are TGTGCCAGCAGCGTAGGACAGGGCTATGGCTACACCTTC. Translated, this is CASSVGQGYGYTF.